The T cell receptor (beta chain) under discussion was sequenced for a study of regulatory T cells in long-lasting Graves disease. Germline assignment: CDR1 SGDLS and CDR2 YYNGEE. The ends lost 4 bases at V and 4 bases at J; junction bases unmatched: 8. This CDR3 has 14 amino acids. Sequencing libraries for TCR beta were prepared with iRepertoire HTBI primers and Arm-PCR of CDR3 regions. In TCRdb, the multiplex PCR reads were re-called with MiXCR into one record per CDR3 protein. The profile shows a few hundred thousand distinct CDR3 sequences, around 22% of them singletons. The sample's time point: persistent/refractory GD, antithyroid drugs over 5 years with positive TRAb. RNA extracted from PBMCs served as the sequencing template.

The TCR comes from a female donor with Graves disease. This sequence joins TRBV9 and TRBJ2-7; 7 bases are a match to TRBD1. The sample here was peripheral blood mononuclear cells (PBMCs), taken when the disease was refractory, from a patient treated with antithyroid drugs. CDR3 loop: CASSSQDRNYEQYF. As DNA, the CDR3 is TGTGCCAGCAGCTCCCAGGACAGGAATTACGAGCAGTACTTC. The whole variable domain, remainder taken from reference TRBV9 and TRBJ2-7, is DSGVTQTPKHLITATGQRVTLRCSPRSGDLSVYWYQQSLDQGLQFLIQYYNGEERAKGNILERFSAQQFPDLHSELNLSSLELGDSALYFCASSSQDRNYEQYFGPGTRLTVT.